The entry that follows covers one TCR beta chain sequence. The sample belongs to a study of blood T cell dynamics during melanoma immunotherapy. Across the whole study: Standard first-line treatment here was pembrolizumab or nivolumab plus ipilimumab in metastatic melanoma.

Germline trimming cut 5 bases from V and 3 bases from J; bases unmatched to any gene: 4. Germline-derived CDR1 and CDR2 are MNHNY and SVGAGI (reference sequence). There are 14 residues in the CDR3. Measured with immunoSEQ multiplex PCR; TCRdb has only the in-frame clones, and not every one. The sample includes 10,000 or so clones, around 90% seen only once; the top ten take around 32%. The time point was: pre-treatment baseline. Blood was drawn before treatment and at week 3 after checkpoint blockade. Response was assessed by RECIST 1.1 at 12 weeks, except a couple of rapid progressors. The sample in question was blood, obtained from a patient treated with checkpoint blockade. The chain recombines TRBV6-6 with TRBJ1-3; 7 nucleotides align to TRBD1. This clonotype originated in a human donor with melanoma. The CDR3 DNA follows: TGTGCCAGCAGTAAAAGGGACAGTGGAAACACCATATATTTT. Translated, it gives CASSKRDSGNTIYF.